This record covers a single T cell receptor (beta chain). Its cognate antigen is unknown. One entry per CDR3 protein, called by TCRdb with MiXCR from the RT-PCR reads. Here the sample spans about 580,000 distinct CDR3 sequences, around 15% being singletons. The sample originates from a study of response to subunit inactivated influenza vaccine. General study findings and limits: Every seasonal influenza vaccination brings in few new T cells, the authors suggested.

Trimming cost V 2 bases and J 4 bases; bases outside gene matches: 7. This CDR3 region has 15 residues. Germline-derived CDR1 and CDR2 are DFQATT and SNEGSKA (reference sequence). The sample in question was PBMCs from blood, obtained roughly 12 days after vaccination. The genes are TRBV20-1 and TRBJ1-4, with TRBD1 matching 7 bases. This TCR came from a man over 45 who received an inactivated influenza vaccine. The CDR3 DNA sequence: TGCAGTGCTAGACTTCGGGACAGCCTTAATGAAAAACTGTTTTTT. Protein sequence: CSARLRDSLNEKLFF.